What follows is one TCR beta chain and its context. This entry is derived from a study of blood T cell repertoires in COVID-19. The overall study: Some COVID-19 samples were acute and others convalescent; all came from the United States, Italy and Spain. The cDNA or gDNA used as material had been derived from T cells, B-cell-depleted T cells, or PBMCs.

Looked up from germline, CDR1 is MNHEY and CDR2 is SVGAGI. The CDR3 loop spans 13 amino acids. Between the trimmed V and J ends, which lost 4 bases and 8 bases, there was a span of 14 bases. In the source study's methods: Amplification of reference gene primers was used by the study to estimate nucleated cell counts. Repertoires were generated with immunoSEQ multiplex PCR, while TCRdb's copy carries only in-frame clones and drops some. V and J calls and clone size come straight from that table; D and trimming were deduced from the DNA. The sample carries about 230,000 clones, around 83% recorded once.

The chain links TRBV6-5 to TRBJ1-2; D gene unclear. This TCR derives from a man in his forties with acute or convalescent COVID-19. Sample: peripheral blood. The CDR3 sequence: CASSFGVTGGYTF. The CDR3 nucleotides read TGTGCCAGCAGTTTTGGCGTGACGGGGGGCTACACCTTC.